Listed below are T cell receptor beta chains from one sample, sequenced in a study of T cells after yellow fever vaccination. TCRdb processed the 5' RACE reads anew with MiXCR; each CDR3 protein has one entry. The repertoire holds 320,000 or so distinct CDR3 sequences, roughly 8% seen once, with roughly 15% in the top ten. Sequences were derived from PBMCs, sampled approximately 47 days after the first yellow fever vaccination. These receptors all stem from a man between 18 and 35 years old who received the YFV17D yellow fever vaccine. Both conserved end residues are part of each CDR3. Fields, in order: clone size, D gene, V gene, CDR3 length, J gene, CDR3 protein, CDR3 DNA. A D gene is named only where the DNA matches it firmly. Clone size is shown for a subset of rows, as once, few, many or a class of expanded clone.

few	-	TRBV6-5	14	TRBJ2-1	CASSSTELYNEQFF	TGTGCCAGCAGTTCAACAGAACTATACAATGAGCAGTTCTTC
-	-	TRBV5-4	14	TRBJ1-2	CASSLAAHSQGYTF	TGTGCCAGCAGCTTGGCGGCCCACTCTCAAGGCTACACCTTC
-	-	TRBV10-3	16	TRBJ2-2	CAISDLVGANTGELFF	TGTGCCATCAGTGATTTGGTCGGAGCGAACACCGGGGAGCTGTTTTTT
-	TRBD2	TRBV6-2/TRBV6-3	16	TRBJ2-1	CASSRLAPQGVNEQFF	TGTGCCAGCAGCCGACTAGCCCCGCAGGGTGTAAATGAGCAGTTCTTC
-	-	TRBV15	18	TRBJ2-2	CATSRDPPGSGATGELFF	TGTGCCACCAGCAGAGATCCACCGGGTAGCGGTGCCACCGGGGAGCTGTTTTTT
many	TRBD1	TRBV4-3	14	TRBJ2-7	CASSQADRGYEQYF	TGCGCCAGCAGCCAAGCGGACAGGGGCTACGAGCAGTACTTC
-	TRBD1	TRBV12-3/TRBV12-4	15	TRBJ2-7	CASSRTGAPSYEQYF	TGTGCCAGCAGTCGGACAGGGGCCCCTTCCTACGAGCAGTACTTC
few	-	TRBV4-3	14	TRBJ2-7	CASSQATGRYEQYF	TGCGCCAGCAGCCAAGCGACAGGAAGATACGAGCAGTACTTC
many	-	TRBV12-3/TRBV12-4	14	TRBJ2-7	CASRPTGSSYEQYF	TGTGCCAGCAGGCCGACCGGCAGCTCCTACGAGCAGTACTTC
-	-	TRBV7-2	14	TRBJ2-5	CASSLDLLGGTQYF	TGTGCCAGCAGCTTAGACCTACTAGGTGGGACCCAGTACTTC
many	TRBD2	TRBV20-1	13	TRBJ2-2	CSARGRGTGELFF	TGCAGTGCTAGGGGGAGGGGCACCGGGGAGCTGTTTTTT
-	-	TRBV12-3/TRBV12-4	12	TRBJ1-6	CASRDGVAPLHF	TGTGCCAGCAGGGACGGGGTGGCACCCCTCCACTTT
-	TRBD1	TRBV10-3	17	TRBJ2-7	CAGSRYPGTGMSYEQYF	TGTGCCGGTAGCCGTTACCCCGGGACAGGGATGTCCTACGAGCAGTACTTC
few	-	TRBV5-1	16	TRBJ2-1	CASSHQSASSYNEQFF	TGCGCCAGCAGCCATCAAAGCGCAAGCTCCTACAATGAGCAGTTCTTC
few	TRBD2	TRBV23-1	12	TRBJ2-7	CATGTSCYEQYF	TGCGCCACTGGGACTAGTTGCTACGAGCAGTACTTC
few	TRBD1	TRBV29-1	14	TRBJ1-1	CSVGDRDGATEAFF	TGCAGCGTAGGGGACAGGGATGGGGCCACTGAAGCTTTCTTT
few	-	TRBV5-6	15	TRBJ1-5	CASSLLTGFNQPQHF	TGTGCCAGCAGCTTGCTTACGGGGTTCAATCAGCCCCAGCATTTT
few	-	TRBV12-3/TRBV12-4	14	TRBJ2-7	CASRKSGTSYEQYF	TGTGCCAGCAGGAAAAGCGGCACCTCCTACGAGCAGTACTTC
-	-	TRBV6-2/TRBV6-3	15	TRBJ2-1	CASTGVEASYNEQFF	TGTGCCAGCACGGGGGTCGAGGCCTCCTACAATGAGCAGTTCTTC